The sequence of this TCR beta chain was determined in a study of post-analysis software for immune sequencing data (dated by TCRdb to the mid-2010s). About the investigation overall: Recorded disease courses included relapsing-remitting, secondary progressive and progressive-relapsing multiple sclerosis, with some patients lacking subtype annotation. A subset of samples was prepared in parallel using single-end sample barcoding, then pooled and co-amplified after Illumina adapter ligation. Patient repertoires were compared against 11 previously published healthy control repertoires from donors aged roughly 6 to 28 years. Overall study results and their limits: The control group was slightly older than the multiple sclerosis patient group. Compared with controls, multiple sclerosis patients had significantly lower normalized Chao1 diversity, a finding suggesting substantial peripheral T-cell clonal expansion. Direct clustering with F measure revealed strong co-clustering of samples prepared in the same batch, which led to a batch-effect correction. Patients showed significantly higher frequencies than controls for about five TRBV segments, among them TRBV5-6, TRBV5-1 and TRBV20-1.

Receptors were amplified or captured by PCR. The instrument was an Illumina HiSeq 2500. To reduce PCR and sequencing biases, unique molecular identifiers were incorporated into the TCR beta cDNA libraries. Per 1 to 10 million input T cells, roughly 500,000 cDNA molecules were obtained, such that each molecule approximated one T cell. The patient libraries were prepared and sequenced with the same protocol used for the earlier healthy control dataset. Samples belonging to the same batch were prepared together, multiplexed and sequenced on a shared HiSeq lane. The authors' analysis ran thus. Raw barcoded reads were processed with MIGEC, discarding single-read molecular identifier groups before consensus assembly and CDR3 extraction. Clonotype tables were post-analysed with VDJtools, normalizing diversity by down-sampling all datasets to the smallest sample size. To correct batch-related cross-sample contamination, repertoire overlap clustering matched CDR3 amino acid sequences but not nucleotide sequences. TCRdb reran the public reads through fastp at Q25 and MiXCR, keeping productive beta chains. Each CDR3 protein gets just one entry, which takes the most common genes and DNA from the rows behind it. In this record, the V and J calls reflect TCRdb's handling and not the investigators' own analysis. This sample gives around 400,000 distinct CDR3 sequences in total; approximately 38% of them show up just once. The top ten hold around an eighth of the sample.

Turning to this clonotype: There is no known antigen for this receptor. Base quality data are lacking; no much larger clone is found one base away.

The germline V gene gives CDR1 as MNHEY and CDR2 as SVGEGT. The CDR3 sequence holds 19 residues, the cysteine and phenylalanine included. The retained sequence is limited to the CDR3, 57 bases, with the frame set at the first base. Trimming costs V 2 bases and J 10 bases, and their ends lie 33 bases apart. To demonstrate the VDJtools post-analysis software, TCR beta repertoires were profiled from the peripheral blood of 13 young patients with multiple sclerosis. The multiple sclerosis patients were children and adolescents between roughly 6 and 16 years of age. The sequence was obtained from a girl between 5 and 17 years old with multiple sclerosis. Specimen: blood. The sequence joins TRBV6-2 or TRBV6-3 to TRBJ2-7; the D segment cannot be called with confidence. Read as DNA, the sequence is TGTGCCAGCAGTTACCTATCCGTGGCATCCCTTTCAGAAAAAGAGGCCCAGTACTTC. Translated, it reads CASSYLSVASLSEKEAQYF.